Shown below are 32 T cell receptor beta chains from a single sample sequenced in a study of T cell responses to AZD1222 COVID-19 vaccine. Repertoires were generated with immunoSEQ multiplex PCR, while TCRdb's copy carries only in-frame clones and drops some. The sample records roughly 120,000 clones, 88% being singletons. Sequenced material: peripheral blood, taken on day 0 of AZD1222 vaccination. These receptors all come from an adult in good health.

This chain joins TRBV15 and TRBJ1-2; D perhaps matches TRBD1 (6 bases). Per germline, CDR1 LNHNV and CDR2 YYDKDF (reference sequence). V dropped 4 bases and J dropped 4 bases, with 13 bases sitting between them. CDR3 length: 14 amino acids. The CDR3 reads CATSTQGGLYGYTF. Here the CDR3 DNA reads TGTGCCACCAGCACCCAAGGGGGGCTCTATGGCTACACCTTC.

The rearrangement uses TRBV4-3 and TRBJ1-2, with D hard to call. Germline lookup yields CDR1 LGHNA and CDR2 YSLEER. The CDR3 runs to 14 residues. Trimming removed 1 base from V and 4 bases from J, with 10 bases in between. CDR3 protein: CASSQVFGSYGYTF. CDR3 sequence (DNA): TGCGCCAGCAGCCAAGTGTTCGGGTCCTATGGCTACACCTTC.

The chain recombines TRBV28 with TRBJ2-1; D remains ambiguous. V gave up 6 bases and J gave up 13 bases, with 19 bases separating them. The CDR3 totals 13 residues. The V gene's germline CDR1 is MDHEN and CDR2 SYDVKM. The CDR3 DNA reads TGTGCCAGCAGCCACGCCCAGATACTTCTACAGTTCTTC. This gives the protein CASSHAQILLQFF. The variable domain in full, completed from reference TRBV28 and TRBJ2-1, reads DVKVTQSSRYLVKRTGEKVFLECVQDMDHENMFWYRQDPGLGLRLIYFSYDVKMKEKGDIPEGYSVSREKKERFSLILESASTNQTSMYLCASSHAQILLQFFGPGTRLTVL.

The chain has TRBV6-1 and TRBJ1-2, with D perhaps matching TRBD1 (5 bases). Trimming took 3 bases from V and 7 from J, leaving 6 bases between them. CDR1 is MNHNS, CDR2 SASEGT, per germline. This CDR3 has 11 amino acids. The DNA of the CDR3 is TGTGCCAGCAGTGACAGGGCTGGCTACACCTTC. Amino acids: CASSDRAGYTF.

The V gene is TRBV7-6, the J gene TRBJ1-6; TRBD1 agrees at 10 bases. The CDR3 has 15 amino acids. CDR1 and CDR2 from the germline V gene are SGHVS and FNYEAQ. Trimming removed 0 bases from V and 10 bases from J; junction bases left unmatched: 3. CDR3 sequence: CASSLAGQGLSPLHF. The CDR3 DNA is TGTGCCAGCAGCTTAGCGGGACAGGGGCTATCACCCCTCCACTTT.

The gene calls are TRBV29-1 and TRBJ1-6; 7 nucleotides agree with TRBD1. CDR1 and CDR2 from the germline V gene are SQVTM and ANQGSEA. The CDR3 covers 14 residues. Losses at the gene ends were 6 bases for V and 10 bases for J; bases not matched to a gene: 12. The CDR3: CSVNTGDGGSPLHF. The CDR3 nucleotides are TGCAGCGTGAACACAGGGGACGGTGGCTCACCCCTCCACTTT.

The rearrangement links TRBV4-3 to TRBJ1-2; the D gene is possibly TRBD1 (5 bases). Looked up from germline, CDR1 is LGHNA and CDR2 is YSLEER. The CDR3 has 16 amino acids. Trimming shortened V by 0 bases and J by 4 bases, and 15 bases separated the two germline ends. DNA of the CDR3: TGCGCCAGCAGCCAAGATTGGGGGGGTGGGGGCTATGGCTACACCTTC. It codes for CASSQDWGGGGYGYTF.

The chain combines TRBV2 with TRBJ1-1, with a tentative D call TRBD1 (5 bases). The CDR3 is 12 amino acids. Germline V gene lookup returns CDR1 SNHLY and CDR2 FYNNEI. Trimming shortened V by 7 bases and J by 8 bases, and 14 bases separated the two germline ends. The CDR3 loop reads CASIAGDFEAFF. The CDR3 DNA reads as TGTGCCAGCATAGCCGGGGACTTCGAAGCTTTCTTT.

The J gene is TRBJ2-7, the V gene TRBV23-1; D gene unclear. TRBV23-1 is recorded as an ORF, its role being uncertain. V lost 2 bases and J 6 bases, leaving 23 bases between the germline ends. The CDR3 loop spans 17 amino acids. The CDR3 DNA reads as TGCGCCAGCAGTCAACGATCCCTCAGGCTCAGACCTGGCGAGCAGTACTTC. Its protein product is CASSQRSLRLRPGEQYF.

The V gene is TRBV10-3, the J gene TRBJ1-5; D not certain. The CDR3 consists of 13 residues. Germline V gene lookup returns CDR1 ENHRY and CDR2 SYGVKD. With 10 bases removed from V and 4 bases from J, the gap between germline ends came to 14 bases. CDR3 sequence reads: CATQMGGNQPQHF. The CDR3 nucleotides read TGTGCCACCCAAATGGGAGGGAATCAGCCCCAGCATTTT.

The CDR3, as DNA: TGTGCCAGCACCGCTATCGTAGGTTCCCGGGAAAGGGAGACCCAGTACTTC. The encoded protein is CASTAIVGSRERETQYF. V and J are TRBV5-6 and TRBJ2-5; TRBD2 is a possible D gene (5 bases). Trimming shortened V by 6 bases and J by 5 bases, and 26 bases separated the two germline ends. The CDR3 is 17 amino acids. Germline CDR1 is SGHDT and CDR2 is YYEEEE.

A note on this clone: Other DNA sequences in this specimen translate into the identical CDR3. The V call is TRBV18, the J call TRBJ1-2, with TRBD1 matching over 8 bases. Germline trimming cut 2 bases from V and 4 bases from J; bases unmatched to any gene: 3. The CDR3 length is 14 residues. CDR1 is KGHSH, CDR2 LQKENI, per germline. The CDR3 nucleotides read TGTGCCAGCTCACCAGGACAGGGTGGCTATGGCTACACCTTC. Its translation is CASSPGQGGYGYTF.

In DNA, the CDR3 is TGTGCCAGCAGCAAAGGGGACAGCGTTGCTAACTATGGCTACACCTTC. It encodes CASSKGDSVANYGYTF. This chain links TRBV21-1 with TRBJ1-2; TRBD1 is the table's D call and was not checked against the DNA. TRBV21-1 is described as a pseudogene. The CDR3 is 16 residues long.

The chain employs TRBV5-1 and TRBJ2-7; D remains ambiguous. Trimming removed 0 bases from V and 3 bases from J, with 10 bases in between. CDR1 is SGHRS, CDR2 YFSETQ, per germline. This CDR3 has 14 residues. The CDR3 DNA reads as TGCGCCAGCAGCTTGGAAGCAGAATACTACGAGCAGTACTTC. It is translated as CASSLEAEYYEQYF. Using reference TRBV5-1 and TRBJ2-7 for the parts outside the CDR3, the full variable domain is KAGVTQTPRYLIKTRGQQVTLSCSPISGHRSVSWYQQTPGQGLQFLFEYFSETQRNKGNFPGRFSGRQFSNSRSEMNVSTLELGDSALYLCASSLEAEYYEQYFGPGTRLTVT.

This clone was found once. This chain joins TRBV18 and TRBJ2-7; TRBD1 agrees at 9 bases. The CDR3 length is 14 residues. Trimming at V came to 2 bases and at J to 5 bases, leaving 4 bases not matched to a gene. Germline CDR1 reads KGHSH; CDR2 reads LQKENI. The chain's CDR3 is CASSPGQGNNEQYF. The CDR3 DNA follows: TGTGCCAGCTCACCAGGACAGGGGAACAACGAGCAGTACTTC.

In this sample, this clone turned up a few times. This sequence joins TRBV5-1 and TRBJ2-2; 7 nucleotides line up with TRBD1. CDR3 length: 15 residues. Germline-derived CDR1 and CDR2 are SGHRS and YFSETQ. Trimming removed 0 bases from V and 4 bases from J; junction bases left unmatched: 3. The CDR3 region has the DNA TGCGCCAGCAGCTTGGTGTCAGGGGGCACCGGGGAGCTGTTTTTT. Its translation is CASSLVSGGTGELFF.

The chain has TRBV6-6 and TRBJ2-3; TRBD2 matches at 13 bases. This CDR3 has 17 amino acids. Germline assignment: CDR1 MNHNY and CDR2 SVGAGI (reference sequence). The J segment lost 3 bases and the V segment lost 5 bases, leaving 8 bases of the junction unmatched. CDR3 DNA sequence: TGTGCCAGCAGTCGACGACTAGCGGGGGGAGGAACAGATACGCAGTATTTT. Translating it yields CASSRRLAGGGTDTQYF.

This chain joins TRBV5-1 and TRBJ2-3; D not certain. Per the germline V gene, CDR1 is SGHRS and CDR2 is YFSETQ. The CDR3 covers 15 residues. V lost 6 bases, J lost 4 bases, and 18 bases lay in between. The CDR3 coding sequence is TGCGCCAGCACTGTGGGGTCCGGGTATTCAGATACGCAGTATTTT. Protein: CASTVGSGYSDTQYF.

V gene TRBV4-3 combines with J gene TRBJ2-5; perhaps TRBD2 as D (5 bases). The V end lost 0 bases, the J end lost 6 bases, and 11 bases lay between the germline ends. Germline CDR1 reads LGHNA; CDR2 reads YSLEER. CDR3 size: 14 residues. The DNA of the CDR3 is TGCGCCAGCAGCCAAGATTCTAGCACGAAGACCCAGTACTTC. Translating it yields CASSQDSSTKTQYF.

The chain combines TRBV7-2 with TRBJ1-2, with TRBD1 matching 8 bases. V gave up 4 bases and J gave up 4 bases; unmatched junction bases: 11. Germline lookup yields CDR1 SGHTA and CDR2 FQGNSA. The CDR3 is 16 amino acids. DNA of the CDR3: TGTGCCAGCAGCTCAAGAGGGGCAGGGGGCAGCTATGGCTACACCTTC. It specifies CASSSRGAGGSYGYTF.

This chain joins TRBV19 and TRBJ2-4; the match to TRBD2 covers 11 bases. This CDR3 is built from 21 residues. Germline CDR1 and CDR2: LNHDA and SQIVND (reference sequence). Trimming at V came to 4 bases and at J to 0 bases, leaving 17 bases not matched to a gene. The CDR3 DNA follows: TGTGCCAGTAGTACACTTCCGGGACTAGCGGACCTCGAGGTAGCCAAAAACATTCAGTACTTC. This translates into CASSTLPGLADLEVAKNIQYF.

This chain uses TRBV18 with TRBJ2-4; D may correspond to TRBD1 or TRBD2 (5 bases each). In germline, CDR1 is KGHSH, CDR2 LQKENI. Trimming left V 3 bases short and J 0 bases short, with 12 bases between. The CDR3 has 16 residues. The DNA of the CDR3 is TGTGCCAGCTCACCTAGACTAACAGGAGCCAAAAACATTCAGTACTTC. Translated: CASSPRLTGAKNIQYF.

This chain connects TRBV27 to TRBJ2-2, with D perhaps given as TRBD1 or TRBD2 (5 bases each). The CDR3 covers 15 residues. V lost 2 bases, J lost 7 bases, and 14 bases lay in between. Germline CDR1 and CDR2: MNHEY and SMNVEV (reference sequence). CDR3 in amino acids: CASSLGTGLGGELFF. The CDR3 DNA sequence: TGTGCCAGCAGTTTAGGGACGGGGTTGGGCGGGGAGCTGTTTTTT.

CDR3 nucleotide sequence: TGTGCCAGCAGCTTAGAGGGGAACTATGGCTACACCTTC. Its protein is CASSLEGNYGYTF. V is TRBV7-3 and J is TRBJ1-2, with a weak D call TRBD1 (5 bases). V was cut by 2 bases and J by 2 bases, with 6 bases left in between. Germline assignment: CDR1 SGHTA and CDR2 FQGTGA. This CDR3 has 13 residues. Looking up the rest from reference TRBV7-3 and TRBJ1-2 gives the full variable domain: GAGVSQTPSNKVTEKGKYVELRCDPISGHTALYWYRQSLGQGPEFLIYFQGTGAADDSGLPNDRFFAVRPEGSVSTLKIQRTERGDSAVYLCASSLEGNYGYTFGSGTRLTVV.

In nucleotides, the CDR3 is TGTGCCAGCAGCTTCTCACAGATCTATGGCTACACCTTC. Residues: CASSFSQIYGYTF. The chain recombines TRBV7-9 with TRBJ1-2; the D is unclear. Germline V gene data show CDR1 as SEHNR and CDR2 as FQNEAQ (reference sequence). The V and J ends lost 3 bases and 4 bases respectively, with 9 bases between them. The CDR3 sequence is 13 residues long.

The gene calls are TRBV4-1 and TRBJ1-5; D gene unclear. This CDR3 has 15 amino acids. The V end lost 1 base, the J end lost 9 bases, and 16 bases lay between the germline ends. Germline V gene data show CDR1 as MGHRA and CDR2 as YSYEKL. CDR3 sequence reads: CASSQGLQVNRPQHF. In DNA, the CDR3 is TGCGCCAGCAGCCAAGGGTTGCAGGTCAACCGGCCCCAGCATTTT.

The chain has TRBV12-3 or TRBV12-4 and TRBJ2-7; either TRBD1 or TRBD2 may fit D (5 bases each). This CDR3 region has 11 residues. The V end lost 3 bases, the J end lost 7 bases, and 7 bases lay between the germline ends. In nucleotides, the CDR3 is TGTGCCAGCAGTTTTGGGGGAGAGCAGTACTTC. Amino acid sequence: CASSFGGEQYF.

V usage is TRBV18 and J usage is TRBJ2-7; 9 bases agree with TRBD1. The CDR3 is made up of 14 amino acids. The V segment lost 6 bases and the J segment 5 bases; nucleotides outside the gene matches: 8. Germline V gene sequence: CDR1 KGHSH, CDR2 LQKENI. The CDR3 loop reads CASSPNRGLDEQYF. The CDR3 DNA reads as TGTGCCAGCTCGCCAAACAGGGGGCTCGACGAGCAGTACTTC. Combining the CDR3 with reference TRBV18 and TRBJ2-7 gives the whole variable domain NAGVMQNPRHLVRRRGQEARLRCSPMKGHSHVYWYRQLPEEGLKFMVYLQKENIIDESGMPKERFSAEFPKEGPSILRIQQVVRGDSAAYFCASSPNRGLDEQYFGPGTRLTVT.

CDR3 region: CASQRGQATEAFF. As DNA, the CDR3 is TGTGCCAGCCAAAGAGGACAGGCCACTGAAGCTTTCTTT. V gene TRBV6-6 combines with J gene TRBJ1-1; 7 bases fit TRBD1. Germline CDR1 reads MNHNY; CDR2 reads SVGAGI (reference sequence). After removal of 8 bases from V and 4 bases from J, the junction contained 7 bases not matched to a gene. There are 13 residues in the CDR3.

The chain joins TRBV9 to TRBJ1-1; a possible D gene is TRBD1 (5 bases). This CDR3 is 14 amino acids long. The germline gives CDR1 SGDLS, CDR2 YYNGEE. The V end was cut by 4 bases, the J end by 3 bases, with 13 bases between. CDR3: CASSSGLMDTEAFF. CDR3 sequence (DNA): TGTGCCAGCAGCTCAGGGCTTATGGACACTGAAGCTTTCTTT.

J is TRBJ1-1 and V is TRBV19; D unresolved. CDR3 length equals 12 residues. Germline-derived CDR1 and CDR2 are LNHDA and SQIVND (reference sequence). Trimming stripped 7 bases from V and 3 bases from J, with 9 bases between. The CDR3, as DNA: TGTGCCAGTACCCGCTGGGACACTGAAGCTTTCTTT. Its translation is CASTRWDTEAFF. The full variable domain, in which reference TRBV19 and TRBJ1-1 provide the parts outside the CDR3, is DGGITQSPKYLFRKEGQNVTLSCEQNLNHDAMYWYRQDPGQGLRLIYYSQIVNDFQKGDIAEGYSVSREKKESFPLTVTSAQKNPTAFYLCASTRWDTEAFFGQGTRLTVV.

The chain carries TRBV3-1 (or the pseudogene TRBV3-2) and TRBJ2-2; D remains unclear. Trimming pared 0 bases from V and 0 bases from J, leaving 5 bases between. The CDR3 extends over 15 amino acids. Germline assignment: CDR1 LGHDT and CDR2 YNNKEL (reference sequence). The CDR3 DNA reads as TGTGCCAGCAGCCAAGACAGGTCGAACACCGGGGAGCTGTTTTTT. Amino acids: CASSQDRSNTGELFF.